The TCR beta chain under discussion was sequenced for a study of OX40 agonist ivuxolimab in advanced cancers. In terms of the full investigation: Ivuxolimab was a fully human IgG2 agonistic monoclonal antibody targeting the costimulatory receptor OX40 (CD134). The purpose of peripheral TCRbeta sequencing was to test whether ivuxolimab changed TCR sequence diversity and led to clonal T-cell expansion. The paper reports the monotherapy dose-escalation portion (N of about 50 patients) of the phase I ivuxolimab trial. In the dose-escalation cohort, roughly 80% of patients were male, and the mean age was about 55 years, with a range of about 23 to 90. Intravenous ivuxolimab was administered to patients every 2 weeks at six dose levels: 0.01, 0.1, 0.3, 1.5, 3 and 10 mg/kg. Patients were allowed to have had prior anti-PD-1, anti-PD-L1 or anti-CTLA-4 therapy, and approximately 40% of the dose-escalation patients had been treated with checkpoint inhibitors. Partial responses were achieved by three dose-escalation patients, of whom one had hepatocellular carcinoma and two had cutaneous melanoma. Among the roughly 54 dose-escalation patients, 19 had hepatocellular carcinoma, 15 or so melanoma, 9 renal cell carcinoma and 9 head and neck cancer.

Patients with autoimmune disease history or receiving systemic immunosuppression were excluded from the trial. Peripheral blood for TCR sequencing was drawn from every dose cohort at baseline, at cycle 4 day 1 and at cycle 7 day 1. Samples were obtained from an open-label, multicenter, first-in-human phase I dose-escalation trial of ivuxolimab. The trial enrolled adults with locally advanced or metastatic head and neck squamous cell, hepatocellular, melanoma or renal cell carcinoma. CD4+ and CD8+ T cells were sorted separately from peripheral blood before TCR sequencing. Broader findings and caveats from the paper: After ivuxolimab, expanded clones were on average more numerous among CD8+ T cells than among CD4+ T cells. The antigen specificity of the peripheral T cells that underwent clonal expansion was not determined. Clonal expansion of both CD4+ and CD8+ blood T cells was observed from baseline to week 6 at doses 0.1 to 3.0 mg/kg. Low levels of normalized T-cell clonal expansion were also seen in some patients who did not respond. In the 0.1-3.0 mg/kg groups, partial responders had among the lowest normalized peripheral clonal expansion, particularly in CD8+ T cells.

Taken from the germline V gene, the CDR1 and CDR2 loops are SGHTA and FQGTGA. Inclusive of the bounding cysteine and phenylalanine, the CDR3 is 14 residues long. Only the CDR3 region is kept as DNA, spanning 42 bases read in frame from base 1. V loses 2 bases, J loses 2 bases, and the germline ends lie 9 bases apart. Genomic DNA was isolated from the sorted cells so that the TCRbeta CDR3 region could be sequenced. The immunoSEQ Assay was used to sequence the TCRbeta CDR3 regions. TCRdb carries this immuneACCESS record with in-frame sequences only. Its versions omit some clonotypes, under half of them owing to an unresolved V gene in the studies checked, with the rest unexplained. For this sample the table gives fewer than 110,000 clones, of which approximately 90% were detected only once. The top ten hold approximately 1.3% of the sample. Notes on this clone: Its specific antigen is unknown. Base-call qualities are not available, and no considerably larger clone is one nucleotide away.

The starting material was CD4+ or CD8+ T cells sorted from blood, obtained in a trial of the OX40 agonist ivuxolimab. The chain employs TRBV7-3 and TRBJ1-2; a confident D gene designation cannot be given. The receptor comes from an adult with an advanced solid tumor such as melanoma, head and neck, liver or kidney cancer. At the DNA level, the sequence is TGTGCCAGCAGCTTACACCAGGCAAACTATGGCTACACCTTC. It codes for CASSLHQANYGYTF. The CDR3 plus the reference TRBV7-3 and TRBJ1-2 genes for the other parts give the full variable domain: GAGVSQTPSNKVTEKGKYVELRCDPISGHTALYWYRQSLGQGPEFLIYFQGTGAADDSGLPNDRFFAVRPEGSVSTLKIQRTERGDSAVYLCASSLHQANYGYTFGSGTRLTVV.